This T cell receptor (beta chain) derives from a study of cytomegalovirus exposure and HLA in healthy donors. Whole-study results and caveats: The study reported that TCR beta sequences accurately predicted HLA-A and HLA-B alleles in most subjects. A later analysis found common viral pathogens apparently linked to several of the most significant clusters. The study assumed roughly uniform donor sequencing depth for presence/absence analyses. CMV serostatus was the only recorded immune exposure for donors.

Per germline, CDR1 SNHLY and CDR2 FYNNEI. The CDR3 spans 13 residues. Trimming stripped 8 bases from V and 2 bases from J, with 10 bases between. PCR involved 60 Vbeta and 13 Jbeta primers. TCRdb's table, derived via immunoSEQ multiplex PCR, lists solely in-frame clones and lacks some. The data contain fewer than 140,000 clones, roughly 74% of them singletons. A word on this clone: Its antigen is currently unknown.

The V gene is TRBV2, the J gene TRBJ1-5; D remains unclear. This receptor was taken from a man aged 40-55 years in good health and CMV-seronegative. Sequencing used PBMCs. The CDR3 DNA follows: TGTGCCAGCCACAACATACGCAATCAGCCCCAGCATTTT. This translates into CASHNIRNQPQHF.